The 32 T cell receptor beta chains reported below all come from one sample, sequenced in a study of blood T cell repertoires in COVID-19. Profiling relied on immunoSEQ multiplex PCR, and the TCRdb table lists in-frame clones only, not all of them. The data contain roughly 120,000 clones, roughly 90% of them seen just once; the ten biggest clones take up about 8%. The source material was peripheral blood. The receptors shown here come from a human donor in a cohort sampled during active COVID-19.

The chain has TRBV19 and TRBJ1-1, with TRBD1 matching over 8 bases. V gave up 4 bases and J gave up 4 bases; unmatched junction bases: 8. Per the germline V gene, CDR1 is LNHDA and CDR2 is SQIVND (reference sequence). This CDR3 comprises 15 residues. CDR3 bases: TGTGCCAGTAGTAAAGAACGGACAGGGCGCACTGAAGCTTTCTTT. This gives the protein CASSKERTGRTEAFF.

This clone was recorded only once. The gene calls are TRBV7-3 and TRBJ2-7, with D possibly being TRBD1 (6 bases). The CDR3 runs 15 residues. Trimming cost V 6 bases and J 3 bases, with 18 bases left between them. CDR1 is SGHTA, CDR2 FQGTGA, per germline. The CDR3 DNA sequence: TGTGCCAGCAGACAACAACCGGGACAAAACTACGAGCAGTACTTC. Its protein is CASRQQPGQNYEQYF.

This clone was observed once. As DNA, the CDR3 is TGTGCCAGCACCAAGGGGGGGTTCACTGAAGCTTTCTTT. Its translation is CASTKGGFTEAFF. The J gene is TRBJ1-1, the V gene TRBV12-3 or TRBV12-4; D possibly corresponds to TRBD1 (6 bases). V was clipped by 7 bases and J by 4 bases, with 13 bases between them. The CDR3 totals 13 residues.

This chain's CDR3 is CASTTVLAGERHEQFF. CDR3 DNA: TGTGCCAGTACCACGGTACTAGCGGGGGAGAGGCATGAGCAGTTCTTC. The chain links TRBV19 to TRBJ2-1; 11 bases agree with TRBD2. Trimming at V came to 7 bases and at J to 8 bases, leaving 13 bases not matched to a gene. From germline, CDR1 is LNHDA and CDR2 SQIVND (reference sequence). This CDR3 is built from 16 residues.

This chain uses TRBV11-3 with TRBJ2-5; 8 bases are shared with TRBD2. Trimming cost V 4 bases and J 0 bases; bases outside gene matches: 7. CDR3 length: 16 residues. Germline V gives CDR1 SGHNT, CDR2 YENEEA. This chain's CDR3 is CASSSRASGYQETQYF. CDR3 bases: TGTGCCAGCAGCTCCCGCGCTAGCGGGTACCAAGAGACCCAGTACTTC.

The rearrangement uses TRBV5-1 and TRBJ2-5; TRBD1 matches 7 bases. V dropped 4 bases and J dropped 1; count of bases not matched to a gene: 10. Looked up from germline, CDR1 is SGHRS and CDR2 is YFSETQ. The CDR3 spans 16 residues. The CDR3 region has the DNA TGCGCCAGCAGCCCCGGGACAGCTAGTCTCCAAGAGACCCAGTACTTC. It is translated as CASSPGTASLQETQYF. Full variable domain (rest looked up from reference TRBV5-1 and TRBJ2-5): KAGVTQTPRYLIKTRGQQVTLSCSPISGHRSVSWYQQTPGQGLQFLFEYFSETQRNKGNFPGRFSGRQFSNSRSEMNVSTLELGDSALYLCASSPGTASLQETQYFGPGTRLLVL.

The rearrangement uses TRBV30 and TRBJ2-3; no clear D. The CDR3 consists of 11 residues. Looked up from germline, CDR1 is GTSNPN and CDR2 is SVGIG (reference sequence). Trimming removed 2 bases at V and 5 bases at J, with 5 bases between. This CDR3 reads CAWSPRDTQYF. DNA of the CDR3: TGTGCCTGGAGTCCCCGAGATACGCAGTATTTT.

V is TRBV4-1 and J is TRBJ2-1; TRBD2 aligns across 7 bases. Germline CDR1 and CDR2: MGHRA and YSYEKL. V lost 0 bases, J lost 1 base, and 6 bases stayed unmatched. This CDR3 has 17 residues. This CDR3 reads CASSQESLAASYNEQFF. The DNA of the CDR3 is TGCGCCAGCAGCCAAGAGTCCCTAGCGGCTTCCTACAATGAGCAGTTCTTC.

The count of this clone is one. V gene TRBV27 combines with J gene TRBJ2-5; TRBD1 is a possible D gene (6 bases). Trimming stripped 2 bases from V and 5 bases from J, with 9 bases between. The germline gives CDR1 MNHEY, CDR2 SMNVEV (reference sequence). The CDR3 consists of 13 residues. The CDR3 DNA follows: TGTGCCAGCAGTTTAGACAGGAGGGAGACCCAGTACTTC. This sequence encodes CASSLDRRETQYF.

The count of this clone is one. CDR3 in amino acids: CASSKGHGPEKLFF. For the CDR3, the DNA is TGTGCCAGCAGCAAGGGACACGGGCCTGAAAAACTGTTTTTT. This chain uses TRBV21-1 with TRBJ1-4; the table assigns TRBD1, which was not confirmed against the DNA. TRBV21-1 is a listed pseudogene. The CDR3 consists of 14 residues.

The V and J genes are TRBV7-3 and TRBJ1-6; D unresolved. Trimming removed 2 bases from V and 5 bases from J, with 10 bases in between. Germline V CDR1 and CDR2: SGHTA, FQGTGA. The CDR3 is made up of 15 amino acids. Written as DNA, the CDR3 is TGTGCCAGCAGCTTATACGGGAAAGATAATTCACCCCTCCACTTT. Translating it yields CASSLYGKDNSPLHF.

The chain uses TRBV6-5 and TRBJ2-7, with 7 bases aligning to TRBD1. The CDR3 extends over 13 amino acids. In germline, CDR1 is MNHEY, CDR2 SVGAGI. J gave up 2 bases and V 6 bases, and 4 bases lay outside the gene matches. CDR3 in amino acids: CASRTTGAYEQYF. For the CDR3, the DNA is TGTGCCAGCAGAACTACAGGGGCCTACGAGCAGTACTTC.

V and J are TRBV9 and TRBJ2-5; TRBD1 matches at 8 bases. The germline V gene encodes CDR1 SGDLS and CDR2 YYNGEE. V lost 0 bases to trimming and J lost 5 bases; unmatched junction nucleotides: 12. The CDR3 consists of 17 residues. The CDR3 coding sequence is TGTGCCAGCAGCGTAGGATCCAGGGCAGGGGGCGGTGAGACCCAGTACTTC. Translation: CASSVGSRAGGGETQYF.

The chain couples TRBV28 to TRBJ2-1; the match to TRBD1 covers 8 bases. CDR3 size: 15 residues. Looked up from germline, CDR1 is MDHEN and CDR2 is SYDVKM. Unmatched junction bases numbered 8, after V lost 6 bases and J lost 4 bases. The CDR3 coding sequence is TGTGCCAGCAGCGTTGACAGGGGTCAATACAATGAGCAGTTCTTC. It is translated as CASSVDRGQYNEQFF.

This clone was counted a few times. Here the CDR3 reads CASSSGSGQYF. CDR3 sequence (DNA): TGTGCCAGCAGCAGCGGGAGTGGGCAGTACTTC. V is TRBV2 and J is TRBJ2-7; 8 bases map to TRBD2. V lost 6 bases and J lost 9; bases outside the gene matches: 4. CDR1 and CDR2 (germline): SNHLY, FYNNEI. The CDR3 runs 11 residues.

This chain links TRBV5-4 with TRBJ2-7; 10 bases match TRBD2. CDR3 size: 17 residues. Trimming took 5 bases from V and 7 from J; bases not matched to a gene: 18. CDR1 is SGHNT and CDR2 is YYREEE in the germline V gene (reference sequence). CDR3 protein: CASRGERTSGSLGEQYF. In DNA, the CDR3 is TGTGCCAGCAGAGGCGAGCGGACTAGCGGCTCCTTGGGGGAGCAGTACTTC.

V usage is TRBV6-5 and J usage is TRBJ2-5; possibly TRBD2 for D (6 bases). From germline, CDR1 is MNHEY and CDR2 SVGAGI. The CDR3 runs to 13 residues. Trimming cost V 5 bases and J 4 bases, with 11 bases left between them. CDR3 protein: CASSQVGGETQYF. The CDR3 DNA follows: TGTGCCAGCAGTCAGGTGGGGGGAGAGACCCAGTACTTC.

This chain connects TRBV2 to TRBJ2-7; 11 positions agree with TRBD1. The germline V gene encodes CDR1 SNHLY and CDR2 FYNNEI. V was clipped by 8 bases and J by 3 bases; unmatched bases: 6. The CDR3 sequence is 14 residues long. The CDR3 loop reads CASRGTGGLYEQYF. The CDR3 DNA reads TGTGCCAGCCGCGGGACAGGGGGGCTCTACGAGCAGTACTTC.

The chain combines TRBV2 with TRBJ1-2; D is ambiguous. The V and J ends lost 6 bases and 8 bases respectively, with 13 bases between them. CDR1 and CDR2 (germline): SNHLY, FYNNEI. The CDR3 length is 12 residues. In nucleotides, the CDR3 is TGTGCCAGCAGCGCACGGGAGGGAGGCTACACCTTC. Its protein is CASSAREGGYTF.

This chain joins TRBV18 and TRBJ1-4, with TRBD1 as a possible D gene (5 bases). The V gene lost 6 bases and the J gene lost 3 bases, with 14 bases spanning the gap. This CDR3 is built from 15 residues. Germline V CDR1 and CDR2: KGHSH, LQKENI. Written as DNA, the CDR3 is TGTGCCAGCTCGCAGCAGGGTGGGTCTAATGAAAAACTGTTTTTT. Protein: CASSQQGGSNEKLFF.

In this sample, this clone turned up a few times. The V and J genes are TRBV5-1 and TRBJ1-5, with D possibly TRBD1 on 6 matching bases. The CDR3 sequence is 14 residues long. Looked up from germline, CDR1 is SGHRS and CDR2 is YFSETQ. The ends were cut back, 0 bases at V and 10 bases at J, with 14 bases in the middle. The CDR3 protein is CASSLGFGGQPQHF. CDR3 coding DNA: TGCGCCAGCAGCTTGGGTTTCGGGGGGCAACCCCAGCATTTT.

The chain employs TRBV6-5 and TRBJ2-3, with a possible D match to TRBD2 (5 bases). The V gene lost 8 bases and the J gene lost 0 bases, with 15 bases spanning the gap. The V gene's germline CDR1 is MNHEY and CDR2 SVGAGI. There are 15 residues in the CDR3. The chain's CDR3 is CASGPTRSSTDTQYF. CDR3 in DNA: TGTGCCAGCGGTCCAACTAGATCTAGCACAGATACGCAGTATTTT.

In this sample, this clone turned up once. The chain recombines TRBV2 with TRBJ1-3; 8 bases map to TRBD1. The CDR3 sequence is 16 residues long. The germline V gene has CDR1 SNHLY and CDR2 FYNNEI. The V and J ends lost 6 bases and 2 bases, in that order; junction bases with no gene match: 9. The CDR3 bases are TGTGCCAGCAGAGACCCCGGACAGGGCCCTGGAAACACCATATATTTT. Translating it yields CASRDPGQGPGNTIYF.

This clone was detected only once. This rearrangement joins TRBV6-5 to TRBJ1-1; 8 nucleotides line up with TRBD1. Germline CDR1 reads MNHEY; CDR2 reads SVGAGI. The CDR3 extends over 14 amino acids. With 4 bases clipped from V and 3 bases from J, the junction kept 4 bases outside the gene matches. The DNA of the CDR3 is TGTGCCAGCAGTTTTCAGGGGGCGTACACTGAAGCTTTCTTT. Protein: CASSFQGAYTEAFF.

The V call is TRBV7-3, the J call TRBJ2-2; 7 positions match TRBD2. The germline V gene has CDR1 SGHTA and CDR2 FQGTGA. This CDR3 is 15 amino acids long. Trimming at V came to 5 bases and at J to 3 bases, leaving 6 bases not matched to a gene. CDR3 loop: CASSPTRGDTGELFF. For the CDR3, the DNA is TGTGCCAGCAGCCCCACCCGGGGGGACACCGGGGAGCTGTTTTTT. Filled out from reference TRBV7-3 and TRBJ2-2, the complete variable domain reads GAGVSQTPSNKVTEKGKYVELRCDPISGHTALYWYRQSLGQGPEFLIYFQGTGAADDSGLPNDRFFAVRPEGSVSTLKIQRTERGDSAVYLCASSPTRGDTGELFFGEGSRLTVL.

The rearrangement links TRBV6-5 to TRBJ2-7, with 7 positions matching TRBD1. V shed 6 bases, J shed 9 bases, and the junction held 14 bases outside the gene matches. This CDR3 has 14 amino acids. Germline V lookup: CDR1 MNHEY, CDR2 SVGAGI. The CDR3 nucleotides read TGTGCCAGCAGCACAGGGGACCCAGTCCTAGGGCAGTACTTC. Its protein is CASSTGDPVLGQYF.

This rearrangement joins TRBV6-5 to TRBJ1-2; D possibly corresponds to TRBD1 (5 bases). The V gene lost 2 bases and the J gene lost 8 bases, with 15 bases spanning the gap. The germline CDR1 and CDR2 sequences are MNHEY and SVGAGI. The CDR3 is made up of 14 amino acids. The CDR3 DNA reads TGTGCCAGCAGTTACGGTCGGCAGGGCAACGGCTACACCTTC. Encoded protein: CASSYGRQGNGYTF.

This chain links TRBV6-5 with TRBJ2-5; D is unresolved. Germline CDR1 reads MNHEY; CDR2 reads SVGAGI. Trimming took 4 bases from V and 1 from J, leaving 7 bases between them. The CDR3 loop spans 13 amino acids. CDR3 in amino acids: CASSSGSQETQYF. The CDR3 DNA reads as TGTGCCAGCAGTTCAGGCAGCCAAGAGACCCAGTACTTC.

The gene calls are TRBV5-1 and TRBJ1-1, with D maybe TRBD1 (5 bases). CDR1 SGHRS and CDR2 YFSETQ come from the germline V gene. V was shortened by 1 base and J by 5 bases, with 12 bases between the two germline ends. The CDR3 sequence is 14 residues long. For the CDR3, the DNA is TGCGCCAGCAGCTTGCAGGAGGGGCGGACTGAAGCTTTCTTT. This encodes CASSLQEGRTEAFF.

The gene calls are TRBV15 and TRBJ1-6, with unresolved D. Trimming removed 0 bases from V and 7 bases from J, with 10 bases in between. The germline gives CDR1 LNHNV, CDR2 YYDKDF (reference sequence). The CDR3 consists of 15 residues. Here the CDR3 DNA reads TGTGCCACCAGCAGAGATCCCGAGGGAAATTCACCCCTCCACTTT. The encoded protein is CATSRDPEGNSPLHF.

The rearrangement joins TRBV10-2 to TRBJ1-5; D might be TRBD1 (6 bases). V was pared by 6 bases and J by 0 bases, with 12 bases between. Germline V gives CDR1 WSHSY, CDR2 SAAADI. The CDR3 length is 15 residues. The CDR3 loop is CASRGAGDSNQPQHF. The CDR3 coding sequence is TGCGCCAGCAGGGGAGCAGGGGATAGCAATCAGCCCCAGCATTTT.

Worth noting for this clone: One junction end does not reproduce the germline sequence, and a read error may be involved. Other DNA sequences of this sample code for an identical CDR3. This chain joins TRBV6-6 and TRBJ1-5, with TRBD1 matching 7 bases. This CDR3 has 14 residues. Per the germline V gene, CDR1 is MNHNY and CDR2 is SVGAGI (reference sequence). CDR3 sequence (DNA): TGTGCCAGCAGTTACCAGACAGGGAATCAACCCCAGCATTTT. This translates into CASSYQTGNQPQHF.